The present TCR beta chain was sequenced within a study of cytomegalovirus exposure and HLA in healthy donors. General observations from the study: A later analysis found common viral pathogens apparently linked to several of the most significant clusters.

The PCR made use of 60 Vbeta and 13 Jbeta primers. Profiling relied on immunoSEQ multiplex PCR, and the TCRdb table lists in-frame clones only, not all of them. The sample shows around 110,000 clones, around 80% of them seen only once. V dropped 6 bases and J dropped 2; count of bases not matched to a gene: 3. Germline CDR1 is LNHDA and CDR2 is SQIVND (reference sequence). The CDR3 is 14 residues long. Remarks on this clone: Its antigen is not known.

The receptor was derived from a man aged 55 to 69 in good health and CMV-seronegative. This sequence joins TRBV19 and TRBJ1-3, with 8 positions matching TRBD1. The sequenced sample was PBMCs. The CDR3 spells CASRDRGPGNTIYF. CDR3 nucleotide sequence: TGTGCCAGTAGAGACAGGGGACCTGGAAACACCATATATTTT. Full variable domain (outside the CDR3, taken from reference TRBV19 and TRBJ1-3): DGGITQSPKYLFRKEGQNVTLSCEQNLNHDAMYWYRQDPGQGLRLIYYSQIVNDFQKGDIAEGYSVSREKKESFPLTVTSAQKNPTAFYLCASRDRGPGNTIYFGEGSWLTVV.